This T cell receptor (beta chain) was profiled in a study of blood T cell repertoires in COVID-19. Overall study: T cells, B-cell-depleted T cells, or PBMCs supplied cDNA or gDNA.

Original methodology: Amplification with reference gene primers provided the estimates of nucleated cell counts. Method: immunoSEQ multiplex PCR; TCRdb's copy keeps in-frame clones and lacks some. The V and J calls and the clone size are those of that table, but D and trimming were determined from the DNA. The sample lists over 110,000 clones; around 84% were seen once. CDR1 and CDR2 from the germline V gene are SGHKS and YYEKEE (reference sequence). This CDR3 has 15 amino acids. Deletions cut 0 bases from V and 4 bases from J, with 13 bases between. The sequenced sample consisted of peripheral blood. The rearrangement joins TRBV5-5 to TRBJ1-2, with D possibly TRBD1 on 6 matching bases. The clonotype comes from a man between 60 and 70 years old with active or convalescent COVID-19. The CDR3 DNA sequence: TGTGCCAGCAGCTTGGGGGACATCGGAACCTATGGCTACACCTTC. Its protein product is CASSLGDIGTYGYTF.